This TCR beta chain stems from a study of blood T cell repertoires in COVID-19. Study as a whole: The origin of the acute and convalescent COVID-19 samples was the United States, Italy and Spain. T cells, B-cell-depleted T cells, or PBMCs supplied cDNA or gDNA.

In the study's own analysis: Estimates of nucleated cell counts were drawn from the amplification of reference gene primers. Assay: immunoSEQ multiplex PCR; the TCRdb copy retains only in-frame clones and omits some. V and J calls and clone size come straight from that table; D and trimming were deduced from the DNA. The repertoire consists of some 300,000 clones, with 75% to 90% occurring once and the leading ten covering 6.3%. Germline V gene data show CDR1 as SGHNT and CDR2 as YYREEE (reference sequence). Losses at the gene ends were 0 bases for V and 10 bases for J; bases not matched to a gene: 7. There are 15 residues in the CDR3.

This chain uses TRBV5-4 with TRBJ1-6, with TRBD1 matching over 7 bases. Sample: peripheral blood. The sequence was obtained from a woman aged 45-59 years with COVID-19, enrolled during active disease. CDR3: CASSLGAGGQSPLHF. The CDR3 DNA is TGTGCCAGCAGCTTGGGGGCAGGGGGACAGTCACCCCTCCACTTT. The entire variable domain, with the rest obtained from reference TRBV5-4 and TRBJ1-6, is as follows: ETGVTQSPTHLIKTRGQQVTLRCSSQSGHNTVSWYQQALGQGPQFIFQYYREEENGRGNFPPRFSGLQFPNYSSELNVNALELDDSALYLCASSLGAGGQSPLHFGNGTRLTVT.